This T cell receptor beta chain was obtained from a study of T cells in Graves' hyperthyroidism and ophthalmopathy (dated by TCRdb to the late 2010s). About the full investigation: Peripheral blood was collected at initial diagnosis, before any treatment. Thyroid tissue and blood T-cell repertoires from six or seven Graves' hyperthyroidism patients were also compared in the study. According to the paper, TCR Vbeta CDR3 sequencing was carried out on around 140 peripheral blood samples, which came from 40 to 45 ophthalmopathy, around 75 hyperthyroidism and approximately 17 progressor patients. Once sampling was done, hyperthyroidism patients were given methimazole at a starting dose of 30 mg daily, whereas ophthalmopathy patients were given high-dose intravenous methylprednisolone. The approximately 100 discovery patients were divided at random into training and test sets in a 7:3 ratio. To identify TCR V-J signatures that set the groups apart, the researchers used a discovery cohort of 90 to 100 patients, made up of fewer than 50 with Graves' ophthalmopathy and about 60 with stable Graves' hyperthyroidism. An independent validation cohort of some 18 hyperthyroidism patients and approximately 16 patients who later progressed to ophthalmopathy tested prospective prediction of ophthalmopathy.

TCR beta CDR3 regions were amplified from RNA transcripts. The first round of RT-PCR for the TCR CDR3 was performed with the HTBI primer set and the Qiagen OneStep RT-PCR kit. Libraries were constructed in a second round of multiplex PCR, after which size selection and purification were carried out. Paired-end sequencing of the libraries was performed with 100 bp reads on an Illumina HiSeq2000. In the source study's methods: Raw data were processed with SOAPnuke, discarding reads with adapters, uncalled bases, mean Phred below 15, or no exact constant-primer or identifier match. High-quality paired reads were merged using COPE v1.2.5, and each unique nucleotide sequence was defined as a clonotype. MiTCR v1.1 was used to align clonotypes to the IMGT TRBV, TRBD and TRBJ reference segments. The analysis was restricted to V-J combinations with a frequency above 0.0001, which together covered about 99% of the repertoires. A TCS score was defined as the ratio between F50 (clonal expansion) and ExV (chaos), using BLOSUM62-based TCRdist between CDR3 peptides within each V-J. Welch's t-statistics and random forest reduced approximately 520 V-J features to 13, which were used in a naive Bayes classifier (R e1071). TCRdb passed the public sequencing reads through fastp at Q25 and MiXCR, retaining productive beta sequences. CDR3 protein sequences are deduplicated, and each keeps its most common genes and DNA. The V and J calls were determined by TCRdb, not by the authors. The sample yields around 360,000 distinct CDR3 sequences; about 15% were counted once. In total, the top ten clones hold around 20% of the sample.

Ophthalmopathy patients had moderately to severely active disease, Clinical Activity Score of at least 3, NOSPECS grade of at least 4, and duration under 3 months. Patients with uncontrolled infections, other autoimmune diseases, pregnancy or lactation were excluded. Clinical symptoms, serum thyroxine and TRAb, thyroid ultrasound, and orbital computed tomography formed the basis for the diagnoses. PBMCs were separated from roughly 10 ml of fresh peripheral blood using Ficoll-Paque density gradient centrifugation. Trizol reagent was used to extract total RNA, and RNA quality was then checked on an Agilent 2100 Bioanalyzer. CDR1 LNHDA and CDR2 SQIVND were looked up in the germline V gene (reference sequence). From the cysteine through the phenylalanine, the CDR3 covers 16 amino acids. The kept DNA is CDR3 alone, 48 bases in frame from the first base. At the junction V is shortened by 6 bases and J by 0 bases; bases outside the gene matches: 8.

On this clonotype: The antigen it recognizes is unknown. Nothing much larger sits one base from this clone, and base qualities are not available.

General findings and caveats noted by the study authors: No statistical method was used to fix the sample size in advance, and group allocation was not hidden from the investigators. In validation, the model predicted progression to ophthalmopathy a median of roughly 6.2 months before onset, with 65% to 71% sensitivity and roughly 72% specificity. In cross-validation, a model built on a 13 V-J signature told ophthalmopathy apart from stable hyperthyroidism with 87.88% sensitivity and around 84% specificity, and in testing the same model reached 80%/75%. Blood samples also contained most of the expanded thyroid clonotypes (frequency above 0.001), which suggests that blood repertoires may reflect thyroid immune responses.

The chain employs TRBV19 and TRBJ1-5; TRBD1 aligns with 7 central bases. Sequenced: blood. The source of this sequence is a woman aged 60 to 75 with Graves' ophthalmopathy. Read as DNA, the sequence is TGTGCCAGTAGCAAACAGGGGACTTCTAGCAATCAGCCCCAGCATTTT. It codes for CASSKQGTSSNQPQHF.